This is a list of T cell receptor beta chains from one sample in a study of blood T cell repertoires in COVID-19. Sequenced by immunoSEQ multiplex PCR; TCRdb stores in-frame clones only, minus some. The sample records fewer than 250,000 clones, 83% being singletons. Sequencing was performed on peripheral blood. These receptors were collected from a woman between 45 and 60 years old with acute or convalescent COVID-19. CDR3s leave out the opening cysteine and the closing phenylalanine or tryptophan.

length | V | CDR3
16 | TRBV30 | AWRGRRGGRKMNTEAF
14 | TRBV4-1 | ASSQDPPSYVETQY
11 | TRBV7-9 | ASSSNSLQPQH
12 | TRBV5-6 | ASSLRRWDSPLH
13 | TRBV28 | ASNPAGRGNQPQH
11 | TRBV24-1 | ATRQGAYTEAF
12 | TRBV28 | ASSLLWGGNGYT
15 | TRBV4-3 | ASSQDLASSPPDTQY
12 | TRBV6-5 | ASRRGQINSPLH
14 | TRBV5-1 | ASSSGQGVPNYGYT
15 | TRBV7-2 | ASSPGLAVAWGDTQY
12 | TRBV2 | ASSDQRESDEQY
13 | TRBV7-2 | ASSPPNRGNTEAF